The clone carrying this TCR beta chain was observed a single time. What it binds is unknown. The record originates from a study of cytomegalovirus exposure and HLA in healthy donors. Study overall: The roughly 130 validation repertoires used the same platform as the 550 to 750 first-cohort repertoires, a later analysis reported.

Broader study findings: The study listed approximately 160 cytomegalovirus-associated TCR beta chains. In a later analysis, first-cohort TCR clusters were found to tend to co-occur in the 120 validation repertoires.

Assay: immunoSEQ multiplex PCR; the TCRdb copy retains only in-frame clones and omits some. Of 200,000 or so clones listed, about 80% were seen once; the top ten hold roughly 7%. The CDR3 extends over 15 amino acids. The V gene lost 5 bases and the J gene lost 2 bases, with 16 bases spanning the gap. Germline CDR1 is SGHAT and CDR2 is FQNNGV. Among the roughly 120 subjects of the validation cohort, separate from the roughly 670-subject first cohort, were the donors. Sequencing used PBMCs. V gene TRBV11-2 combines with J gene TRBJ2-7, with D tentatively TRBD1 (5 bases). This clonotype originated in a man aged 18-30 years in good health and CMV-seropositive. The CDR3, as DNA: TGTGCCAGCAGCATAGGGGTCGGGTTACCCTACGAGCAGTACTTC. This encodes CASSIGVGLPYEQYF.